Given below is one T cell receptor beta chain in context. The CDR3 loop spans 12 amino acids. V gave up 3 bases and J gave up 11 bases, with 13 bases separating them. Germline values: CDR1 LNHDA, CDR2 SQIVND (reference sequence). This specimen comes from a study of blood T cell repertoires in COVID-19. Study background: Nucleic acid was either cDNA or gDNA, and it came from T cells, B-cell-depleted T cells, or PBMCs.

In the authors' workflow: Nucleated cell counts were estimated from reference gene primer amplification. The data were produced by immunoSEQ multiplex PCR, yet TCRdb's version contains in-frame clones alone and is incomplete. The DNA was the basis for D and trimming; V, J and clone size are from that table. Among about 410,000 clones listed, roughly 88% were seen once. The sample taken for sequencing was peripheral blood. The receptor was isolated from a young woman with active or convalescent COVID-19. This sequence joins TRBV19 and TRBJ1-1, with D tentatively TRBD1 (5 bases). This CDR3 is CASSIVQGIAFF. The CDR3 DNA reads TGTGCCAGTAGTATCGTTCAGGGAATCGCTTTCTTT.